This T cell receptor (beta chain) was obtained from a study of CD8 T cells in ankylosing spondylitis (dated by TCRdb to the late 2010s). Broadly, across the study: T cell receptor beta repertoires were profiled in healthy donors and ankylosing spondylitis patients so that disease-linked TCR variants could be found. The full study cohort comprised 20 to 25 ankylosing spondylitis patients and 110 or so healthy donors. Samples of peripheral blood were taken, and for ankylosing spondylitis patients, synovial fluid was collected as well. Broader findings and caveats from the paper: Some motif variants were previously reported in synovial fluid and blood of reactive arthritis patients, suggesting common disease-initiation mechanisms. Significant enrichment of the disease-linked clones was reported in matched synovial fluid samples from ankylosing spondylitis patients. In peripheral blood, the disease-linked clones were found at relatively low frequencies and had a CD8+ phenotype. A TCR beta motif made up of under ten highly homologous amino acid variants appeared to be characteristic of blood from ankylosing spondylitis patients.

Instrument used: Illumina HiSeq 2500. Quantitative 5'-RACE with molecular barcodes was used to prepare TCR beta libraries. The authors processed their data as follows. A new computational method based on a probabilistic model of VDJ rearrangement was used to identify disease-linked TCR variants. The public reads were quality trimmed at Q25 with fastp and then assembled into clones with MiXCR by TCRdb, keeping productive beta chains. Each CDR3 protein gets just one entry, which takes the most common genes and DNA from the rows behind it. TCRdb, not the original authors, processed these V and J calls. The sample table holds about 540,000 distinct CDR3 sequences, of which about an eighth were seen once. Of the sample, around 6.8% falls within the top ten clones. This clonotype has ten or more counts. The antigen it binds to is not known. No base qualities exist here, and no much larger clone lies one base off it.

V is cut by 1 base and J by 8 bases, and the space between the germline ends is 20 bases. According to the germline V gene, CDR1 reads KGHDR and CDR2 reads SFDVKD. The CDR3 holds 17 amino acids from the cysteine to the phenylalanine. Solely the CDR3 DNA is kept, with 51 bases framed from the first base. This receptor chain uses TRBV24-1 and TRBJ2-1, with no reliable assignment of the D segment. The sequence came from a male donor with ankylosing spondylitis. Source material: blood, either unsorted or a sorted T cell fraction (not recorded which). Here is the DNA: TGTGCCACCAGTGATTTCGGGTCCCCGGTCTCCCGGGATGAGCAGTTCTTC. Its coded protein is CATSDFGSPVSRDEQFF.